This is a list of T cell receptor beta chains from one sample in a study of blood T cells in healthy people across ages. TCRdb passed the 5' RACE reads through MiXCR, listing each CDR3 protein once. This table has about 930,000 distinct CDR3 sequences, about 27% appearing once. The sample was also linked to a second study, of T cells of mothers and their children.

The sequencing input was blood. The source is a woman aged 40 to 49 in good health. The CDR3 runs from the conserved cysteine through the conserved F or W. D genes are given only for firm matches. Clone size is given for some rows only: seen once, a few or many times, or a class if the clone is expanded.

v_gene: TRBV18; j_gene: TRBJ1-1; d_gene: NA; abundance: NA; CDR3aa: CASSPEVRVNTEAFF; CDR3nt: TGTGCCAGCTCACCCGAGGTCCGGGTGAACACTGAAGCTTTCTTT
v_gene: TRBV9; j_gene: TRBJ1-4; d_gene: TRBD1; abundance: many; CDR3aa: CASSAEGAVNEKLFF; CDR3nt: TGTGCCAGCAGCGCAGAGGGGGCCGTTAATGAAAAACTGTTTTTT
v_gene: TRBV20-1; j_gene: TRBJ2-4; d_gene: NA; abundance: NA; CDR3aa: CSRGGSTAGNIQYF; CDR3nt: TGCAGCCGAGGGGGAAGTACGGCAGGGAACATTCAGTACTTC
v_gene: TRBV20-1; j_gene: TRBJ2-1; d_gene: NA; abundance: NA; CDR3aa: CSARDQAFSYNEQFF; CDR3nt: TGCAGTGCTAGAGATCAGGCCTTCTCCTACAATGAGCAGTTCTTC
v_gene: TRBV27; j_gene: TRBJ2-1; d_gene: TRBD2; abundance: NA; CDR3aa: CASTLGSGGGNEQFF; CDR3nt: TGTGCCAGCACTTTAGGCTCGGGGGGGGGCAATGAGCAGTTCTTC
v_gene: TRBV5-1; j_gene: TRBJ2-5; d_gene: TRBD2; abundance: NA; CDR3aa: CASSWGLGDETQYF; CDR3nt: TGCGCCAGCAGCTGGGGACTAGGTGACGAGACCCAGTACTTC
v_gene: TRBV28; j_gene: TRBJ2-5; d_gene: NA; abundance: NA; CDR3aa: CASSKTSGAARETQYF; CDR3nt: TGTGCCAGCAGTAAAACCTCAGGGGCCGCTCGGGAGACCCAGTACTTC
v_gene: TRBV14; j_gene: TRBJ2-4; d_gene: NA; abundance: few; CDR3aa: CASSQSRRIDIQYF; CDR3nt: TGTGCCAGCAGCCAATCCAGGAGAATAGACATTCAGTACTTC
v_gene: TRBV6-1; j_gene: TRBJ1-1; d_gene: TRBD1; abundance: few; CDR3aa: CAIGTGGNTEAFF; CDR3nt: TGTGCCATCGGAACAGGGGGTAACACTGAAGCTTTCTTT
v_gene: TRBV7-9; j_gene: TRBJ2-7; d_gene: NA; abundance: NA; CDR3aa: CAGSLDRGSHEQYF; CDR3nt: TGTGCCGGCAGCTTAGATAGGGGGAGCCACGAGCAGTACTTC
v_gene: TRBV20-1; j_gene: TRBJ2-7; d_gene: TRBD1; abundance: NA; CDR3aa: CSARRPGTGRERYF; CDR3nt: TGCAGTGCTAGGAGGCCCGGGACAGGGAGGGAGCGGTACTTC
v_gene: TRBV20-1; j_gene: TRBJ1-2; d_gene: TRBD1; abundance: few; CDR3aa: CSASYRDRALYGYTF; CDR3nt: TGCAGTGCTAGCTATAGAGACAGGGCTTTGTATGGCTACACCTTC
v_gene: TRBV15; j_gene: TRBJ1-5; d_gene: TRBD1; abundance: NA; CDR3aa: CATSRDWDRGYSPQHF; CDR3nt: TGTGCCACCAGCAGAGATTGGGACAGGGGGTATTCGCCCCAGCATTTT
v_gene: TRBV20-1; j_gene: TRBJ2-7; d_gene: TRBD1; abundance: many; CDR3aa: CSARTRDSTHEQYF; CDR3nt: TGCAGTGCTAGGACCCGGGACAGCACTCACGAGCAGTACTTC
v_gene: TRBV6-2/TRBV6-3; j_gene: TRBJ1-5; d_gene: NA; abundance: NA; CDR3aa: CASSYPEPQHF; CDR3nt: TGTGCCAGCAGTTACCCGGAGCCCCAGCATTTT
v_gene: TRBV5-1; j_gene: TRBJ1-5; d_gene: TRBD1; abundance: many; CDR3aa: CASSLGGRQPQHF; CDR3nt: TGCGCCAGCAGCTTAGGGGGCCGACAGCCCCAGCATTTT
v_gene: TRBV20-1; j_gene: TRBJ2-1; d_gene: TRBD1; abundance: NA; CDR3aa: CSARDWKNRGLSYNEQFF; CDR3nt: TGCAGTGCTAGAGATTGGAAGAACAGGGGTTTATCCTACAATGAGCAGTTCTTC
v_gene: TRBV12-5; j_gene: TRBJ2-1; d_gene: NA; abundance: few; CDR3aa: CASGSLMGGEQFF; CDR3nt: TGTGCTAGTGGGTCCCTAATGGGGGGTGAGCAGTTCTTC
v_gene: TRBV5-1; j_gene: TRBJ2-1; d_gene: TRBD2; abundance: many; CDR3aa: CASSLDLAGGIHEQFF; CDR3nt: TGCGCCAGCAGCTTGGATTTAGCGGGGGGAATTCATGAGCAGTTCTTC
v_gene: TRBV7-2; j_gene: TRBJ1-3; d_gene: TRBD1; abundance: NA; CDR3aa: CASSWGQRSPGNTIYF; CDR3nt: TGTGCCAGCAGCTGGGGACAGCGGTCTCCCGGAAACACCATATATTTT
v_gene: TRBV25-1; j_gene: TRBJ2-7; d_gene: NA; abundance: many; CDR3aa: CASSELQGSEQYF; CDR3nt: TGTGCCAGCAGTGAATTACAGGGCAGCGAGCAGTACTTC
v_gene: TRBV12-3/TRBV12-4; j_gene: TRBJ1-2; d_gene: TRBD1; abundance: NA; CDR3aa: CASSLEGTGYGYTF; CDR3nt: TGTGCCAGCAGTTTAGAAGGGACAGGCTATGGCTACACCTTC
v_gene: TRBV5-1; j_gene: TRBJ2-7; d_gene: TRBD2; abundance: NA; CDR3aa: CASSLLAGGRHEQYF; CDR3nt: TGCGCCAGCAGCTTATTGGCGGGGGGCCGTCACGAGCAGTACTTC
v_gene: TRBV18; j_gene: TRBJ2-1; d_gene: NA; abundance: few; CDR3aa: CASSPSKGNNEQFF; CDR3nt: TGTGCCAGCTCACCATCTAAGGGGAACAATGAGCAGTTCTTC
v_gene: TRBV6-5; j_gene: TRBJ2-5; d_gene: NA; abundance: many; CDR3aa: CASSYSISGQETQYF; CDR3nt: TGTGCCAGCAGTTACTCGATTAGCGGACAAGAGACCCAGTACTTC
v_gene: TRBV6-6; j_gene: TRBJ1-1; d_gene: NA; abundance: few; CDR3aa: CASTFSAGIAEAFF; CDR3nt: TGTGCCAGCACCTTCTCGGCAGGGATCGCTGAAGCTTTCTTT
v_gene: TRBV10-3; j_gene: TRBJ1-2; d_gene: TRBD1; abundance: many; CDR3aa: CAITLDRGSDYGYTF; CDR3nt: TGTGCCATCACCCTGGACAGGGGGTCTGACTATGGCTACACCTTC
v_gene: TRBV28; j_gene: TRBJ2-7; d_gene: NA; abundance: many; CDR3aa: CASIQSAGYEQYF; CDR3nt: TGTGCCAGCATCCAAAGCGCAGGGTACGAGCAGTACTTC
v_gene: TRBV28; j_gene: TRBJ1-1; d_gene: NA; abundance: NA; CDR3aa: CASIFRGVEAFF; CDR3nt: TGTGCCAGCATCTTCAGGGGAGTTGAAGCTTTCTTT
v_gene: TRBV28; j_gene: TRBJ1-1; d_gene: TRBD1; abundance: NA; CDR3aa: CASSLILQGAAEAFF; CDR3nt: TGTGCCAGCAGTTTAATTTTACAGGGGGCAGCTGAAGCTTTCTTT
v_gene: TRBV7-2; j_gene: TRBJ2-3; d_gene: TRBD2; abundance: NA; CDR3aa: CASSQGLAGGPDTQYF; CDR3nt: TGTGCCAGCAGCCAGGGACTAGCGGGGGGCCCAGATACGCAGTATTTT
v_gene: TRBV20-1; j_gene: TRBJ2-7; d_gene: TRBD1; abundance: many; CDR3aa: CSAPPGQGDYEQYF; CDR3nt: TGCAGTGCTCCCCCGGGACAGGGGGACTACGAGCAGTACTTC
v_gene: TRBV7-2; j_gene: TRBJ2-3; d_gene: NA; abundance: few; CDR3aa: CASSLDGWSRADTQYF; CDR3nt: TGTGCCAGCAGCTTAGATGGGTGGTCCCGGGCAGATACGCAGTATTTT
v_gene: TRBV20-1; j_gene: TRBJ2-7; d_gene: NA; abundance: few; CDR3aa: CSARGGDYEQYF; CDR3nt: TGCAGTGCTCGTGGGGGAGACTACGAGCAGTACTTC
v_gene: TRBV18; j_gene: TRBJ2-7; d_gene: NA; abundance: NA; CDR3aa: CASSPQGLTEQYF; CDR3nt: TGTGCCAGCTCACCCCAGGGTCTCACGGAGCAGTACTTC
v_gene: TRBV29-1; j_gene: TRBJ1-1; d_gene: NA; abundance: NA; CDR3aa: CSVEKLSTEAFF; CDR3nt: TGCAGTGTTGAGAAGCTCAGCACTGAAGCTTTCTTT
v_gene: TRBV27; j_gene: TRBJ2-5; d_gene: NA; abundance: many; CDR3aa: CASSLAGRVETQYF; CDR3nt: TGTGCCAGCAGTTTGGCGGGGCGAGTAGAGACCCAGTACTTC
v_gene: TRBV20-1; j_gene: TRBJ2-5; d_gene: NA; abundance: NA; CDR3aa: CSARGGGPQTAQYF; CDR3nt: TGCAGTGCTAGAGGTGGGGGGCCCCAGACGGCCCAGTACTTC
v_gene: TRBV24-1; j_gene: TRBJ2-1; d_gene: NA; abundance: NA; CDR3aa: CATSDRTAEQFF; CDR3nt: TGTGCCACCAGTGACCGGACAGCTGAGCAGTTCTTC
v_gene: TRBV5-1; j_gene: TRBJ2-2; d_gene: TRBD2; abundance: few; CDR3aa: CASTQLTSGGNTGELFF; CDR3nt: TGCGCCAGCACCCAGCTGACTAGCGGGGGAAACACCGGGGAGCTGTTTTTT
v_gene: TRBV20-1; j_gene: TRBJ1-1; d_gene: NA; abundance: NA; CDR3aa: CSARDWGRADTEAFF; CDR3nt: TGCAGTGCTAGAGATTGGGGCCGGGCGGACACTGAAGCTTTCTTT
v_gene: TRBV12-3/TRBV12-4; j_gene: TRBJ2-7; d_gene: NA; abundance: few; CDR3aa: CASTYTRTGEQYF; CDR3nt: TGTGCCAGCACCTACACTAGGACCGGCGAGCAGTACTTC
v_gene: TRBV7-2; j_gene: TRBJ1-4; d_gene: NA; abundance: NA; CDR3aa: CASSLRGIGGEKLFF; CDR3nt: TGTGCCAGCAGCTTAAGGGGAATAGGAGGAGAAAAACTGTTTTTT
v_gene: TRBV20-1; j_gene: TRBJ2-7; d_gene: NA; abundance: NA; CDR3aa: CSARTKRVILSYEQYF; CDR3nt: TGCAGTGCTAGAACTAAAAGGGTAATTCTCTCCTACGAGCAGTACTTC
v_gene: TRBV12-3/TRBV12-4; j_gene: TRBJ2-7; d_gene: TRBD1; abundance: NA; CDR3aa: CASSRDSPPYEQYF; CDR3nt: TGTGCCAGCAGTAGGGACAGCCCACCCTACGAGCAGTACTTC
v_gene: TRBV29-1; j_gene: TRBJ2-7; d_gene: TRBD2; abundance: NA; CDR3aa: CSVEGSGGEQYF; CDR3nt: TGCAGCGTTGAAGGTAGCGGGGGCGAGCAGTACTTC
v_gene: TRBV4-1; j_gene: TRBJ2-6; d_gene: NA; abundance: NA; CDR3aa: CASSQEILGVYSGANVLTF; CDR3nt: TGCGCCAGCAGCCAAGAAATTTTGGGCGTGTACTCTGGGGCCAACGTCCTGACTTTC